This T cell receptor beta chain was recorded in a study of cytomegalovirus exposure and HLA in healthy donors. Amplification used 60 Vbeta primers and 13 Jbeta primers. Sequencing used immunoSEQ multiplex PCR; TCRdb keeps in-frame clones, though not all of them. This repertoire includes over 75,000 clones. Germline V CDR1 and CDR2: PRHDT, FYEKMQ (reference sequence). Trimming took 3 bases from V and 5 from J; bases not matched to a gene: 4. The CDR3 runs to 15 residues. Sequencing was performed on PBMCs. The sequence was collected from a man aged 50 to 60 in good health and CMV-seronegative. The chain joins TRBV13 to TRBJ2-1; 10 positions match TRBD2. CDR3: CASSFLAGEHNEQFF. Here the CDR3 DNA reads TGTGCCAGCAGCTTCCTAGCGGGGGAACACAATGAGCAGTTCTTC.